These T cell receptor beta chains were read from a single sample in a study of T cells in Graves' hyperthyroidism and ophthalmopathy. TCRdb passed the multiplex PCR reads through MiXCR, listing each CDR3 protein once. The sample carries around 99,000 distinct CDR3 sequences, roughly 15% recorded once. Sequencing was done on a sample of blood. These TCRs come from a woman aged 45-60 years with Graves' hyperthyroidism. Both conserved end residues are part of each CDR3. Each record gives: V gene, J gene, clone size, D gene, CDR3 DNA, CDR3 protein. A D gene is named only where the DNA matches it firmly. Rows may omit the clone size; those that give it use once, few, many or a size class.

V gene: TRBV11-2
J gene: TRBJ2-5
clone size: many
D gene: NA
CDR3 DNA: TGTGCCAGCAGCCATGTCCAATACAGTGGTCAAGAGACCCAGTACTTC
CDR3 protein: CASSHVQYSGQETQYF

V gene: TRBV19
J gene: TRBJ2-1
clone size: NA
D gene: NA
CDR3 DNA: TGTGCCAGTCTCCCGGCGAGCCCCGGGGCCTACAATGAGCAGTTCTTC
CDR3 protein: CASLPASPGAYNEQFF

V gene: TRBV11-2
J gene: TRBJ2-3
clone size: many
D gene: TRBD2
CDR3 DNA: TGTGCCAGCAGCTTAGGCCTGAGCGGGATGAGCACAGATACGCAGTATTTT
CDR3 protein: CASSLGLSGMSTDTQYF

V gene: TRBV7-9
J gene: TRBJ2-1
clone size: few
D gene: TRBD2
CDR3 DNA: TGTGCCACACTAGCGGGAAACGAGCAGTTCTTC
CDR3 protein: CATLAGNEQFF

V gene: TRBV10-2
J gene: TRBJ2-3
clone size: NA
D gene: NA
CDR3 DNA: TGCGCCAGCAGTGAGGAGGCGGTTACGCAGTATTTT
CDR3 protein: CASSEEAVTQYF

V gene: TRBV2
J gene: TRBJ1-5
clone size: many
D gene: TRBD1
CDR3 DNA: TGTGCCAGCAGCGCCGGACAGGACAATCAGCCCCAGCATTTT
CDR3 protein: CASSAGQDNQPQHF

V gene: TRBV3-1
J gene: TRBJ2-2
clone size: NA
D gene: TRBD2
CDR3 DNA: TGTGCCAGCAGCCCCGAGCTAGCGGGAGGCGGGGAGCTGTTTTTT
CDR3 protein: CASSPELAGGGELFF

V gene: TRBV7-9
J gene: TRBJ2-7
clone size: NA
D gene: TRBD1
CDR3 DNA: TGTGCCAGCAGGCCGGGACAGGGGGCGTTTGACGAGCAGTACTTC
CDR3 protein: CASRPGQGAFDEQYF

V gene: TRBV18
J gene: TRBJ2-2
clone size: many
D gene: NA
CDR3 DNA: TGTGCCAGCTCACCTCCGGTCGGGGAGCTGTTTTTT
CDR3 protein: CASSPPVGELFF

V gene: TRBV28
J gene: TRBJ2-1
clone size: many
D gene: NA
CDR3 DNA: TGTGCCAGCAGTTTCGGGGGGCTTAACTACAATGAGCAGTTCTTC
CDR3 protein: CASSFGGLNYNEQFF

V gene: TRBV28
J gene: TRBJ1-6
clone size: many
D gene: NA
CDR3 DNA: TGTGCCAGCAGTCGGAACACCGGAGGGCCACCCCTCCACTTT
CDR3 protein: CASSRNTGGPPLHF

V gene: TRBV5-1
J gene: TRBJ1-1
clone size: many
D gene: TRBD1
CDR3 DNA: TGCGCCAGCAGCCGGGGACAGGGAGACCGGAGAAGACTTGAAGCTTTCTTT
CDR3 protein: CASSRGQGDRRRLEAFF

V gene: TRBV28
J gene: TRBJ2-7
clone size: NA
D gene: NA
CDR3 DNA: TGTGCCAGCAGTCCCCCTTGGGGGATCGGCGAGCAGTACTTC
CDR3 protein: CASSPPWGIGEQYF

V gene: TRBV11-2
J gene: TRBJ2-3
clone size: many
D gene: NA
CDR3 DNA: TGTGCCAGCAGCTTAGGTCCGAGCACAGATACGCAGTATTTT
CDR3 protein: CASSLGPSTDTQYF

V gene: TRBV2
J gene: TRBJ1-1
clone size: NA
D gene: NA
CDR3 DNA: TGTGCCAGCAGTGGAGAGACTGAAGCTTTCTTT
CDR3 protein: CASSGETEAFF

V gene: TRBV20-1
J gene: TRBJ2-5
clone size: few
D gene: NA
CDR3 DNA: TGCAGTGCTAGCCCCGGACCCCAGAGAGAGACCCAGTACTTC
CDR3 protein: CSASPGPQRETQYF

V gene: TRBV2
J gene: TRBJ2-7
clone size: many
D gene: TRBD1
CDR3 DNA: TGTGCCAGCAGTGGGGACAGGGGGCGCCAGGAGCAGTACTTC
CDR3 protein: CASSGDRGRQEQYF

V gene: TRBV7-8
J gene: TRBJ1-1
clone size: many
D gene: NA
CDR3 DNA: TGTGCCAGCTCCTCCCAGGGGAACACTGAAGCTTTCTTT
CDR3 protein: CASSSQGNTEAFF

V gene: TRBV30
J gene: TRBJ2-5
clone size: many
D gene: TRBD1
CDR3 DNA: TGTGCCTGGAGGGGACAGGGAGAGACCCAGTACTTC
CDR3 protein: CAWRGQGETQYF

V gene: TRBV28
J gene: TRBJ2-3
clone size: many
D gene: NA
CDR3 DNA: TGTGCCAGCTCCTCCCGGGGGGCATCAGGCACAGATACGCAGTATTTT
CDR3 protein: CASSSRGASGTDTQYF

V gene: TRBV7-2
J gene: TRBJ2-7
clone size: many
D gene: NA
CDR3 DNA: TGTGCCAGCAGCTTAGCGGTAGGGTACCCCTACGAGCAGTACTTC
CDR3 protein: CASSLAVGYPYEQYF

V gene: TRBV6-1
J gene: TRBJ2-1
clone size: many
D gene: TRBD2
CDR3 DNA: TGTGCCAGCAAAGGGCTAGCGGGAGGGTACAATGAGCAGTTCTTC
CDR3 protein: CASKGLAGGYNEQFF

V gene: TRBV20-1
J gene: TRBJ2-1
clone size: many
D gene: TRBD2
CDR3 DNA: TGCAGTGCTGATAGCGGGAGGGCCGTCAATGAGCAGTTCTTC
CDR3 protein: CSADSGRAVNEQFF

V gene: TRBV28
J gene: TRBJ1-4
clone size: NA
D gene: NA
CDR3 DNA: TGTGCCAGCAGTCGACCAGGGGAAAAACTGTTTTTT
CDR3 protein: CASSRPGEKLFF

V gene: TRBV12-3/TRBV12-4
J gene: TRBJ2-1
clone size: many
D gene: TRBD1
CDR3 DNA: TGTGCCAGCAGTAACTCTCCCGGGACAGGCGACAATGAGCAGTTCTTC
CDR3 protein: CASSNSPGTGDNEQFF

V gene: TRBV6-1
J gene: TRBJ1-2
clone size: many
D gene: NA
CDR3 DNA: TGTGCCAGCAGGCCCGGGGGGCAGGGTAACTATGGCTACACCTTC
CDR3 protein: CASRPGGQGNYGYTF

V gene: TRBV10-3
J gene: TRBJ2-5
clone size: many
D gene: NA
CDR3 DNA: TGTGCCATCAGTGACCGACAGACCCAAGAGACCCAGTACTTC
CDR3 protein: CAISDRQTQETQYF

V gene: TRBV3-1
J gene: TRBJ2-4
clone size: many
D gene: NA
CDR3 DNA: TGTGCCAGCAAAGGAGGGGGTGGACAGTACTTC
CDR3 protein: CASKGGGGQYF

V gene: TRBV7-9
J gene: TRBJ1-2
clone size: few
D gene: NA
CDR3 DNA: TGTGCCAGCAGCGCACAAGAAGGGGTCTATGGCTACACCTTC
CDR3 protein: CASSAQEGVYGYTF

V gene: TRBV6-9
J gene: TRBJ2-5
clone size: NA
D gene: NA
CDR3 DNA: TGTGCCAGCAGTTTGACAGATCGGGAGACCCAGTACTTC
CDR3 protein: CASSLTDRETQYF

V gene: TRBV19
J gene: TRBJ2-1
clone size: many
D gene: NA
CDR3 DNA: TGTGCCAGTAGTATAGGGGGAGACAATGAGCAGTTCTTC
CDR3 protein: CASSIGGDNEQFF

V gene: TRBV2
J gene: TRBJ2-3
clone size: many
D gene: TRBD2
CDR3 DNA: TGTGCCAGCAGTGTGTCGGGAGGGCCCACAGATACGCAGTATTTT
CDR3 protein: CASSVSGGPTDTQYF

V gene: TRBV18
J gene: TRBJ2-3
clone size: many
D gene: TRBD2
CDR3 DNA: TGTGCCAGCTCACCGTCGACTAGCGCCAGCACAGATACGCAGTATTTT
CDR3 protein: CASSPSTSASTDTQYF

V gene: TRBV2
J gene: TRBJ2-1
clone size: many
D gene: TRBD2
CDR3 DNA: TGTGCCAGCAAGCCTAGCGGGAGTTGGTATGAGCAGTTCTTC
CDR3 protein: CASKPSGSWYEQFF

V gene: TRBV6-9
J gene: TRBJ1-1
clone size: NA
D gene: NA
CDR3 DNA: TGTGCCAGCAGTTCACGTAGACAATCTAAAGTTGGGAACACTGAAGCTTTCTTT
CDR3 protein: CASSSRRQSKVGNTEAFF

V gene: TRBV28
J gene: TRBJ1-1
clone size: NA
D gene: NA
CDR3 DNA: TGTGCCAGCAGCTCTTCGGGTTCAGGGCACACTGAAGCTTTCTTT
CDR3 protein: CASSSSGSGHTEAFF

V gene: TRBV10-3
J gene: TRBJ2-1
clone size: many
D gene: TRBD2
CDR3 DNA: TGTGCCATCAGTGAGTCCAGCGGGAGGAGTTATAATGAGCAGTTCTTC
CDR3 protein: CAISESSGRSYNEQFF

V gene: TRBV2
J gene: TRBJ2-7
clone size: many
D gene: NA
CDR3 DNA: TGTGCCAGCAACCCAGTCCGGTCCGAGCAGTACTTC
CDR3 protein: CASNPVRSEQYF

V gene: TRBV12-3/TRBV12-4
J gene: TRBJ2-1
clone size: many
D gene: NA
CDR3 DNA: TGTGCCAGCAGCTTGGAGGGGCTGGGATACAATGAGCAGTTCTTC
CDR3 protein: CASSLEGLGYNEQFF

V gene: TRBV30
J gene: TRBJ2-3
clone size: many
D gene: NA
CDR3 DNA: TGTGCCTGGAGTGTAAGCTCCCGGCACACAGATACGCAGTATTTT
CDR3 protein: CAWSVSSRHTDTQYF

V gene: TRBV3-1
J gene: TRBJ2-1
clone size: many
D gene: TRBD1
CDR3 DNA: TGTGCCAGCAGCCAAGTTGAGGGACAGGGTTTCTACAATGAGCAGTTCTTC
CDR3 protein: CASSQVEGQGFYNEQFF

V gene: TRBV30
J gene: TRBJ2-5
clone size: many
D gene: TRBD2
CDR3 DNA: TGTGCCGCAGCGGGAGGTTACCAAGAGACCCAGTACTTC
CDR3 protein: CAAAGGYQETQYF

V gene: TRBV29-1
J gene: TRBJ2-3
clone size: many
D gene: NA
CDR3 DNA: TGCAGCGCTCGGGAGTCTGGAACAGATACGCAGTATTTT
CDR3 protein: CSARESGTDTQYF

V gene: TRBV20-1
J gene: TRBJ1-1
clone size: many
D gene: NA
CDR3 DNA: TGCAGTGCTAGGAGGGCGGTGAACACTGAAGCTTTCTTT
CDR3 protein: CSARRAVNTEAFF

V gene: TRBV27
J gene: TRBJ2-1
clone size: many
D gene: TRBD2
CDR3 DNA: TGTGCCAGCGGCCAGCGGGGGGCGTCCTACAATGAGCAGTTCTTC
CDR3 protein: CASGQRGASYNEQFF